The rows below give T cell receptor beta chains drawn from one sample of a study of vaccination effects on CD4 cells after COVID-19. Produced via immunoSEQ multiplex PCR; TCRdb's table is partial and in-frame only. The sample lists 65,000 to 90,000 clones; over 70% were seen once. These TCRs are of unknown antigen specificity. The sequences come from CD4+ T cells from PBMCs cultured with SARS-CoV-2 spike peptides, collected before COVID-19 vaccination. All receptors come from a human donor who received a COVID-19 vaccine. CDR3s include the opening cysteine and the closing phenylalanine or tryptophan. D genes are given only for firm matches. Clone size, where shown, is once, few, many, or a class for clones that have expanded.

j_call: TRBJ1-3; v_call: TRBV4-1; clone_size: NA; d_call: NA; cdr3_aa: CASSQGDTGNTIYF; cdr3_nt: TGCGCCAGCAGCCAAGGGGACACTGGAAACACCATATATTTT
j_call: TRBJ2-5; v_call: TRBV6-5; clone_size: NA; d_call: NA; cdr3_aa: CASSYSTGFDETQYF; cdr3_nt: TGTGCCAGCAGTTACTCGACCGGGTTCGACGAGACCCAGTACTTC
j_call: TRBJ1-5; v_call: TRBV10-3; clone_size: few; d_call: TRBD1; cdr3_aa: CAISTQGANQPQHF; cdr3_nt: TGTGCCATCAGTACTCAGGGGGCCAATCAGCCCCAGCATTTT
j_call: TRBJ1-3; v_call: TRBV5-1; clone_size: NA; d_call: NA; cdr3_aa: CASRDTLPGNTIYF; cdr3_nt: TGCGCCAGCAGGGACACCCTCCCTGGAAACACCATATATTTT
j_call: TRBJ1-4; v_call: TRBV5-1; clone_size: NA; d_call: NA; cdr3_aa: CASSQGWTNEKLFF; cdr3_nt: TGCGCCAGCAGCCAGGGATGGACTAATGAAAAACTGTTTTTT
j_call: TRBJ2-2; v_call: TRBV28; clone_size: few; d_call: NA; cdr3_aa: CASKGHLNTGELFF; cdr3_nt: TGTGCCAGCAAGGGACACTTGAACACCGGGGAGCTGTTTTTT
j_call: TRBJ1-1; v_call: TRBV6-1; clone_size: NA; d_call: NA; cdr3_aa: CASSEVPAGLNTEAFF; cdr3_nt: TGTGCCAGCAGTGAGGTTCCGGCAGGCCTGAACACTGAAGCTTTCTTT
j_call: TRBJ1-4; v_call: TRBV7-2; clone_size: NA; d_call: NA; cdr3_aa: CASSPQGMGEKLFF; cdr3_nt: TGTGCCAGCAGCCCGCAGGGAATGGGTGAAAAACTGTTTTTT
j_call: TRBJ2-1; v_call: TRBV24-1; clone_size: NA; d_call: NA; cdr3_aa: CATSDTQGLGYNEQFF; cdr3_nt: TGTGCCACCAGTGACACACAAGGGCTTGGCTACAATGAGCAGTTCTTC
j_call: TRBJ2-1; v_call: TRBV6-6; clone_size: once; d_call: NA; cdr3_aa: CASKDSGYNEQFF; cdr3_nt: TGTGCCAGCAAAGATAGCGGCTACAATGAGCAGTTCTTC
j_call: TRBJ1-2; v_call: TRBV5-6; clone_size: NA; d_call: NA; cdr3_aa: CASSFLNREDYGYTF; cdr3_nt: TGTGCCAGCAGCTTTCTAAACAGGGAGGACTATGGCTACACCTTC
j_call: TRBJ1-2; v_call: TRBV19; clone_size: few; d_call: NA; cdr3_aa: CASSIWDESYGYTF; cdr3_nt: TGTGCCAGTAGTATATGGGACGAATCCTATGGCTACACCTTC
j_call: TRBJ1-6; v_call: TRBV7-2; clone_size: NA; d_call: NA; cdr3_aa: CASSLHVRSPLHF; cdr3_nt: TGTGCCAGCAGCTTACATGTTAGATCACCCCTCCACTTT
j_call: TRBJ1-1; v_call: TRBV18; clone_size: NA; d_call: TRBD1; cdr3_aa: CASSPTGTGGTEAFF; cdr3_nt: TGTGCCAGCTCACCAACCGGGACAGGGGGGACTGAAGCTTTCTTT
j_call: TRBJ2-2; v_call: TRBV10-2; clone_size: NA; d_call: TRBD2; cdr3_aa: CASSRLAATGELFF; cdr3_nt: TGCGCCAGCAGTCGCCTAGCGGCCACCGGGGAGCTGTTTTTT
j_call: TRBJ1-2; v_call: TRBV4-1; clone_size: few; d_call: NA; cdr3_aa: CASSQAGGYTF; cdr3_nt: TGCGCCAGCAGCCAAGCTGGAGGCTACACCTTC
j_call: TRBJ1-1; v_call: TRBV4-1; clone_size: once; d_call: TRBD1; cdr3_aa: CASSLGQVNTEAFF; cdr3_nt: TGCGCCAGCAGCCTAGGACAGGTAAACACTGAAGCTTTCTTT
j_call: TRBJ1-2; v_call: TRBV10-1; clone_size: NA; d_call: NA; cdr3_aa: CASSHIPRDGDYGYTF; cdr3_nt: TGCGCCAGCAGTCATATACCGCGGGACGGAGACTATGGCTACACCTTC
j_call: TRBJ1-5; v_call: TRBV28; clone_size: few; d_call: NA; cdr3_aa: CASSLTGRHQPQHF; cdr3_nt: TGTGCCAGCAGTCTGACAGGCCGTCATCAGCCCCAGCATTTT
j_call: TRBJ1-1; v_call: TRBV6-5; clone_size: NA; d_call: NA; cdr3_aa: CASKEFLNTEAFF; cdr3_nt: TGTGCCAGCAAGGAGTTTCTGAACACTGAAGCTTTCTTT
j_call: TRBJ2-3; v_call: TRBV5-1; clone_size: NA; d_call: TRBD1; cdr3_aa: CASSSNPGQSPDTQYF; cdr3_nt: TGCGCCAGCAGTTCCAACCCGGGACAGTCCCCAGATACGCAGTATTTT
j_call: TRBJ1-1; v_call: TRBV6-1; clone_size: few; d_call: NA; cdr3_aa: CASSELARRYLNTEAFF; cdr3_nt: TGTGCCAGCAGTGAATTGGCACGCCGGTACTTGAACACTGAAGCTTTCTTT
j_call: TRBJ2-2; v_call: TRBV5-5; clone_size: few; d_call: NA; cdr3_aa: CASRTGADTGELFF; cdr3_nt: TGTGCCAGCAGGACAGGTGCGGACACCGGGGAGCTGTTTTTT
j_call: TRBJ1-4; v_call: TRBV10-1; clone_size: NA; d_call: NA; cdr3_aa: CASSDANEKLFF; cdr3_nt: TGCGCCAGCAGTGATGCGAATGAAAAACTGTTTTTT